Below, 32 T cell receptor beta chains from the same sample are listed, as sequenced in a study of CD8+CD57+ T cells in acquired aplastic anemia. Genomic DNA, the template, was used for profiling of the TCR beta VDJ and CDR3. TCRdb ran MiXCR on the reads and lists one entry per CDR3 protein. The profile shows roughly 200,000 distinct CDR3 sequences, more than 60% of them singletons. Selection for sequencing was limited to patients who had shown CD8+CD57+ cell expansion by flow cytometry. The sequencing sample was made of sorted CD4+, CD8+, or CD8+CD57+ T cells (not recorded which) from PBMCs. These receptors originate from a human donor with aplastic anemia.

This rearrangement joins TRBV19 to TRBJ2-7; no definite D call. Germline CDR1 and CDR2: LNHDA and SQIVND (reference sequence). The V and J ends lost 3 bases and 0 bases respectively, with 9 bases between them. CDR3 length: 14 residues. The CDR3 nucleotides are TGTGCCAGTAGTATTAGTTTAAGCTCCTACGAGCAGTACTTC. Amino acid sequence: CASSISLSSYEQYF.

This clonotype has at least ten counts. CDR3 nucleotides: TGTGCCAGCACCTTGATAGGGCAGGGCGGAGAGACCCAGTACTTC. This sequence encodes CASTLIGQGGETQYF. V usage is TRBV6-1 and J usage is TRBJ2-5; a weak D match, TRBD1 (5 bases). V gave up 7 bases and J gave up 4 bases, with 19 bases separating them. The CDR3 spans 15 residues. Germline CDR1 and CDR2: MNHNS and SASEGT.

The V call is TRBV19, the J call TRBJ1-2, with a tentative D call TRBD1 (5 bases). Germline V CDR1 and CDR2: LNHDA, SQIVND (reference sequence). The ends were cut back, 1 base at V and 2 bases at J, with 11 bases in the middle. This CDR3 spans 15 amino acids. DNA of the CDR3: TGTGCCAGTAGTATAGGCGGGGGGACCAACTATGGCTACACCTTC. Its translation: CASSIGGGTNYGYTF.

The J gene is TRBJ1-5, the V gene TRBV4-1; D ambiguous. Trimming left V 0 bases short and J 0 bases short, with 12 bases between. The germline CDR1 and CDR2 sequences are MGHRA and YSYEKL. This CDR3 has 17 residues. CDR3 protein: CASSQDWGGFSNQPQHF. As DNA, the CDR3 is TGCGCCAGCAGCCAAGATTGGGGAGGGTTTAGCAATCAGCCCCAGCATTTT.

The chain joins TRBV19 to TRBJ1-5, with D tentatively TRBD1 (5 bases). V lost 7 bases to trimming and J lost 6 bases, with 10 bases between them. Per germline, CDR1 LNHDA and CDR2 SQIVND (reference sequence). This CDR3 has 12 residues. CDR3 sequence: CASKGWGQPQHF. As DNA, the CDR3 is TGTGCCAGTAAGGGGTGGGGTCAGCCCCAGCATTTT.

The rearrangement joins TRBV2 to TRBJ1-6; possible D gene TRBD1, 5 bases. The V and J ends lost 6 bases and 7 bases respectively, with 16 bases between them. The CDR3 has 15 amino acids. Per the germline V gene, CDR1 is SNHLY and CDR2 is FYNNEI. Here the CDR3 reads CASRGDWGRNSPLHF. For the CDR3, the DNA is TGTGCCAGCAGGGGAGATTGGGGGAGAAATTCACCCCTCCACTTT.

The V gene is TRBV29-1, the J gene TRBJ2-5; D may match TRBD1 or TRBD2 (5 bases each). From germline, CDR1 is SQVTM and CDR2 ANQGSEA. V gave up 4 bases and J gave up 2 bases, with 14 bases separating them. The CDR3 sequence is 14 residues long. This chain's CDR3 is CSVAGTDHQETQYF. CDR3 bases: TGCAGCGTTGCGGGGACGGATCATCAAGAGACCCAGTACTTC.

A word on this clonotype: A much larger clone lies one base from this, so it may be a read error. This chain joins TRBV4-3 and TRBJ1-3; no firm D call. Germline V lookup: CDR1 LGHNA, CDR2 YSLEER. The CDR3 extends over 15 amino acids. The CDR3 region is CACSQVTMNGNTIYF. Here the CDR3 DNA reads TGCGCCTGCAGCCAAGTAACTATGAATGGAAACACCATATATTTT.

The chain employs TRBV5-1 and TRBJ2-1; TRBD1 might be the D (6 bases). The CDR3 extends over 16 amino acids. Germline CDR1 and CDR2: SGHRS and YFSETQ. V was shortened by 2 bases and J by 0 bases, with 12 bases between the two germline ends. For the CDR3, the DNA is TGCGCCAGCAGCTTCCGGGACACCAGCTCCTACAATGAGCAGTTCTTC. Protein sequence: CASSFRDTSSYNEQFF.

The chain links TRBV15 to TRBJ1-5; D is undetermined. The CDR3 has 13 residues. V lost 2 bases to trimming and J lost 1 base, with 3 bases between them. Germline V gene sequence: CDR1 LNHNV, CDR2 YYDKDF (reference sequence). Written as DNA, the CDR3 is TGTGCCACCAGCAGACGGAGCAATCAGCCCCAGCATTTT. Translated, it gives CATSRRSNQPQHF.

V usage is TRBV2 and J usage is TRBJ1-2; weak D call: TRBD1 (5 bases). Germline assignment: CDR1 SNHLY and CDR2 FYNNEI. CDR3 length equals 13 residues. Trimming took 4 bases from V and 0 from J, leaving 6 bases between them. The CDR3 nucleotides read TGTGCCAGCAGTGGCAGGGCTAACTATGGCTACACCTTC. This codes for CASSGRANYGYTF.

The chain is built from TRBV18 and TRBJ2-5; D assignment may be TRBD1 or TRBD2 (5 bases each). There are 16 residues in the CDR3. CDR1 and CDR2 from the germline V gene are KGHSH and LQKENI. V was trimmed by 1 base and J by 6 bases, leaving 18 bases between them. The CDR3 nucleotides read TGTGCCAGCTCACCACTCCCGGGGCAGAGCAAGAAGACCCAGTACTTC. It is translated as CASSPLPGQSKKTQYF.

This clonotype turned up a few times. The chain has TRBV9 and TRBJ1-6, with a tentative D call TRBD1 (6 bases). V lost 3 bases, J lost 10 bases, and 14 bases lay in between. The CDR3 covers 14 residues. Per germline, CDR1 SGDLS and CDR2 YYNGEE. CDR3 bases: TGTGCCAGCAGCGAAGGGACAACGGGATCACCCCTCCACTTT. Translated: CASSEGTTGSPLHF.

V and J are TRBV6-6 and TRBJ1-5; D ambiguous. V gave up 2 bases and J gave up 3 bases, with 5 bases separating them. The V gene's germline CDR1 is MNHNY and CDR2 SVGAGI (reference sequence). This CDR3 contains 13 residues. Here the CDR3 reads CASSYVNNQPQHF. The CDR3 DNA is TGTGCCAGCAGTTACGTCAACAATCAGCCCCAGCATTTT.

The J gene is TRBJ1-3, the V gene TRBV7-9, with D perhaps matching TRBD1 (6 bases). The germline V and J ends were trimmed by 6 bases and 4 bases, with 16 bases remaining between them. The CDR3 is made up of 15 amino acids. CDR1 SEHNR and CDR2 FQNEAQ come from the germline V gene (reference sequence). In nucleotides, the CDR3 is TGTGCCAGCAGACCCCGGGGGCCGACGGGAAACACCATATATTTT. The encoded protein is CASRPRGPTGNTIYF.

The DNA of the CDR3 is TGTGCCAGCAGTGGACAGACGTACGAGCAGTACTTC. It encodes CASSGQTYEQYF. This rearrangement joins TRBV2 to TRBJ2-7; D is possibly TRBD1 (5 bases). V was clipped by 4 bases and J by 4 bases, with 8 bases between them. CDR3 length: 12 amino acids. CDR1 is SNHLY and CDR2 is FYNNEI in the germline V gene.

In the case of this clonotype: The junction shows a germline mismatch at one end, possibly a read error. The rearrangement joins TRBV7-9 to TRBJ2-7, with D possibly being TRBD1 (5 bases). Germline CDR1 is SEHNR and CDR2 is FQNEAQ (reference sequence). The CDR3 covers 15 residues. CDR3 bases: TGTGCCAGCAGCTCCGGCCAGGGTTTCTCCTACGAGCAGTACTTT. Translated: CASSSGQGFSYEQYF.

The chain is built from TRBV12-5 and TRBJ1-2; 10 nucleotides match TRBD1. The junction had 3 bases not matched to a gene; V was cut back by 5 bases and J by 6 bases. This CDR3 is built from 13 residues. Germline CDR1 and CDR2: LGHNT and FRNRAP. The CDR3 sequence is CASGGTGVDGYTF. Written as DNA, the CDR3 is TGTGCTAGTGGTGGGACAGGGGTCGATGGCTACACCTTC.

This clonotype showed up many times. The CDR3 nucleotides read TGTGCCAGCAGTCCCCTTAACTATGGCTACACCTTC. It yields the protein CASSPLNYGYTF. The chain combines TRBV12-3 or TRBV12-4 with TRBJ1-2; no definite D call. This CDR3 comprises 12 residues. Trimming shortened V by 5 bases and J by 1 base, and 5 bases separated the two germline ends.

This clonotype was counted many times. This rearrangement joins TRBV2 to TRBJ2-2; 7 nucleotides line up with TRBD1. V lost 9 bases and J lost 0; bases outside the gene matches: 1. CDR3 length: 13 amino acids. Germline values: CDR1 SNHLY, CDR2 FYNNEI. The CDR3 bases are TGTGCCAGTGACAGGGCGAACACCGGGGAGCTGTTTTTT. This codes for CASDRANTGELFF.

This clonotype was seen ten or more times. The V gene is TRBV4-2, the J gene TRBJ1-6; D unclear. The CDR3 spans 13 residues. The germline V gene has CDR1 LGHNA and CDR2 YNFKEQ. The germline V and J ends were trimmed by 0 bases and 7 bases, with 4 bases remaining between them. The CDR3, as DNA: TGTGCCAGCAGCCAAGAAAAGAATTCACCCCTCCACTTT. Protein product: CASSQEKNSPLHF.

A word on this clonotype: The missing conserved phenylalanine or tryptophan at the end of this CDR3 makes a read error likely. The CDR3 sequence is CSVEARVGYNEQFL. The DNA for the CDR3 is TGCAGTGTTGAAGCGAGGGTTGGGTACAATGAGCAGTTCCTC. The J gene is TRBJ2-1, the V gene TRBV29-1; D is possibly TRBD2 (5 bases). The CDR3 length is 14 residues. Looked up from germline, CDR1 is SQVTM and CDR2 is ANQGSEA.

This chain joins TRBV12-3 or TRBV12-4 and TRBJ2-7; 12 bases align to TRBD2. The V gene end was trimmed by 5 bases and the J gene end by 5 bases; junction bases not matched to a gene: 7. There are 15 residues in the CDR3. The DNA for the CDR3 is TGTGCCAGCAGTCAACTAGCGGGAGGAGGCAACGAGCAGTACTTC. It yields the protein CASSQLAGGGNEQYF.

CDR3 bases: TGTGCCAGCAGCTCCCAGACAGGGGGGTACGCTGGGGCCAACGTCCTGACTTTC. As protein: CASSSQTGGYAGANVLTF. This sequence joins TRBV7-9 and TRBJ2-6, with 9 bases aligning to TRBD1. V gave up 4 bases and J gave up 2 bases; unmatched junction bases: 9. CDR3 length: 18 amino acids. CDR1 and CDR2 (germline): SEHNR, FQNEAQ (reference sequence).

The genes are TRBV28 and TRBJ1-5; no reliable D call. The CDR3 is 14 residues long. Trimming took 6 bases from V and 1 from J, leaving 10 bases between them. Germline V gene lookup returns CDR1 MDHEN and CDR2 SYDVKM. The CDR3 protein is CASRQSYSNQPQHF. CDR3 DNA: TGTGCCAGCAGACAGTCTTACAGCAATCAGCCCCAGCATTTT. Filled out from reference TRBV28 and TRBJ1-5, the complete variable domain reads DVKVTQSSRYLVKRTGEKVFLECVQDMDHENMFWYRQDPGLGLRLIYFSYDVKMKEKGDIPEGYSVSREKKERFSLILESASTNQTSMYLCASRQSYSNQPQHFGDGTRLSIL.

This clonotype was found many times. The J gene is TRBJ2-7, the V gene TRBV20-1; D may be TRBD1 (6 bases). Germline lookup yields CDR1 DFQATT and CDR2 SNEGSKA (reference sequence). This CDR3 region has 14 residues. V dropped 3 bases and J dropped 5 bases, with 17 bases sitting between them. The CDR3 here is CSASPGQDWHEQYF. CDR3 DNA: TGCAGTGCTAGCCCGGGACAAGATTGGCACGAGCAGTACTTC.

The genes are TRBV6-5 and TRBJ2-7; D is perhaps TRBD1 (5 bases). This CDR3 is 13 amino acids long. Deletions cut 4 bases from V and 6 bases from J, with 13 bases between. Germline CDR1 and CDR2: MNHEY and SVGAGI. CDR3 sequence (DNA): TGTGCCAGCAGTTCGGCAGGGCTAGGCGAGCAGTACTTC. Amino acid sequence: CASSSAGLGEQYF.

The chain has TRBV29-1 and TRBJ1-1; D uncertain. The germline gives CDR1 SQVTM, CDR2 ANQGSEA. This CDR3 contains 13 residues. V was pared by 7 bases and J by 6 bases, with 18 bases between. The CDR3 reads CSGEGGISAEAFF. The CDR3 DNA reads as TGCAGCGGGGAGGGAGGGATAAGTGCTGAAGCTTTCTTT.

This clonotype was seen more than once but under ten times. CDR3 nucleotide sequence: TGTGCCAGCAGTGGACCCGGACAGGGGGCGGTCGAGCAGTACTTC. Its translation is CASSGPGQGAVEQYF. V gene TRBV25-1 combines with J gene TRBJ2-7; 11 bases are shared with TRBD1. Germline assignment: CDR1 MGHDK and CDR2 SYGVNS. This CDR3 contains 15 residues. Unmatched junction bases numbered 8, after V lost 4 bases and J lost 6 bases.

This clonotype was observed many times. Here the CDR3 reads CASSPQSSDTEAFF. CDR3 in DNA: TGTGCCAGTAGTCCGCAGAGTTCGGACACTGAAGCTTTCTTT. The chain employs TRBV19 and TRBJ1-1; D call uncertain. With 5 bases removed from V and 3 bases from J, the gap between germline ends came to 13 bases. There are 14 residues in the CDR3. Germline V gene sequence: CDR1 LNHDA, CDR2 SQIVND (reference sequence).

Comments on this clonotype: A read error may account for a junction end that differs from germline. The CDR3, as DNA: TGCGCCAGCAGCTTGGGCGGGGGGGCAATTAACGAGCAATACTTC. It encodes CASSLGGGAINEQYF. The chain has TRBV5-1 and TRBJ2-7; 9 bases map to TRBD2. Germline lookup yields CDR1 SGHRS and CDR2 YFSETQ. The CDR3 runs 15 residues.

Notes on this clonotype: The junction does not match germline at one end; this may be a read error. CDR3 bases: TGTGCCAGCAGCTCATCGATAAACACCGGGCCGTACGAGCAGTACTTC. This codes for CASSSSINTGPYEQYF. The chain uses TRBV5-1 and TRBJ2-7; D gene uncertain. This CDR3 spans 16 amino acids. CDR1 is SGHRS, CDR2 YFSETQ, per germline.